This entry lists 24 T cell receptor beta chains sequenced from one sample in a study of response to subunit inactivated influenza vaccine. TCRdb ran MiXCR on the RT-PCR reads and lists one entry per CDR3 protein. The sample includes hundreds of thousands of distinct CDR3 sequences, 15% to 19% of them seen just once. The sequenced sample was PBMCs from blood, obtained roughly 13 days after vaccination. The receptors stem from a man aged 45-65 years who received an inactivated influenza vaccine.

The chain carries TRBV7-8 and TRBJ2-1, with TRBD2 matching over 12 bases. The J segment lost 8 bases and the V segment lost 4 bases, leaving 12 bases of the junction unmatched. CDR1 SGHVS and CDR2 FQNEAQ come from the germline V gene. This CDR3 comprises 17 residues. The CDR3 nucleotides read TGTGCCAGCAGCTCAGGACTAGCGGGAATTTACGGCGATGAGCAGTTCTTC. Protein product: CASSSGLAGIYGDEQFF.

The CDR3 here is CASSGRARTGLAKNIQYF. As DNA, the CDR3 is TGTGCCAGCAGTGGTAGGGCGAGGACCGGCCTAGCCAAAAACATTCAGTACTTC. This chain joins TRBV4-2 and TRBJ2-4; unclear D gene. Trimming stripped 6 bases from V and 0 bases from J, with 21 bases between. In germline, CDR1 is LGHNA, CDR2 YNFKEQ. CDR3 length equals 18 residues.

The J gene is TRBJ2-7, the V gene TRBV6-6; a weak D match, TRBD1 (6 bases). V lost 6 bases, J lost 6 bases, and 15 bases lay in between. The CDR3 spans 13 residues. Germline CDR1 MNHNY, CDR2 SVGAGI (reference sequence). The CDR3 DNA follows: TGTGCCAGCAGAAGGACAGCACGAGCCGAGCAGTACTTC. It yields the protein CASRRTARAEQYF.

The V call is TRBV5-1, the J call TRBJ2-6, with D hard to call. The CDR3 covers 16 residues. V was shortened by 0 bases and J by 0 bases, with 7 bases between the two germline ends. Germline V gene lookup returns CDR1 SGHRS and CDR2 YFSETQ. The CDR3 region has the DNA TGCGCCAGCAGCTTGGCCCCGGGCTCTGGGGCCAACGTCCTGACTTTC. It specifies CASSLAPGSGANVLTF.

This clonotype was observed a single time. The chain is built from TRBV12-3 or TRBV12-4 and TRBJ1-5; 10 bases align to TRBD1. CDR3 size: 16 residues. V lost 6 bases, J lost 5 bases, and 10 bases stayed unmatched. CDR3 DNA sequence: TGTGCCAGCAGCACCGGACTGACAGGGGGCTATCAGCCCCAGCATTTT. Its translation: CASSTGLTGGYQPQHF.

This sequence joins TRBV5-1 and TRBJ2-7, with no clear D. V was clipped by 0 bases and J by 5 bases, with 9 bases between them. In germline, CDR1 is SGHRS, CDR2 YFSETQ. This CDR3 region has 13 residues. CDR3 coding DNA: TGCGCCAGCAGCTTGGGGGCCTACGACGAGCAGTACTTC. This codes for CASSLGAYDEQYF.

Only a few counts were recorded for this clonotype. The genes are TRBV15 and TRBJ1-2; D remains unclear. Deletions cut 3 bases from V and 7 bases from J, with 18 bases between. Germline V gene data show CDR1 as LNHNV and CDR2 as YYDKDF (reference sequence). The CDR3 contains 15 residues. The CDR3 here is CATSRDFDEGRGYTF. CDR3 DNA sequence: TGTGCCACCAGCAGGGACTTTGACGAGGGTCGTGGCTACACCTTC.

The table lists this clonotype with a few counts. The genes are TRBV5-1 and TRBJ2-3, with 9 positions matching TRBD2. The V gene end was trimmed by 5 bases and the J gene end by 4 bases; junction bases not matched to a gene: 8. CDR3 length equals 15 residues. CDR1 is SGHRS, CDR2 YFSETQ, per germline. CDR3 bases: TGCGCCAGCAGGTCTGGCGGGGGGGACTCAGATACGCAGTATTTT. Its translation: CASRSGGGDSDTQYF.

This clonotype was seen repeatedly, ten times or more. The CDR3 loop is CASSRIGGTEAFF. CDR3 bases: TGTGCCAGCAGCCGAATCGGGGGCACTGAAGCTTTCTTT. This chain links TRBV7-9 with TRBJ1-1, with D possibly matching TRBD1 (5 bases). V lost 5 bases and J lost 4, with 11 bases in between. The germline gives CDR1 SEHNR, CDR2 FQNEAQ (reference sequence). The CDR3 spans 13 residues.

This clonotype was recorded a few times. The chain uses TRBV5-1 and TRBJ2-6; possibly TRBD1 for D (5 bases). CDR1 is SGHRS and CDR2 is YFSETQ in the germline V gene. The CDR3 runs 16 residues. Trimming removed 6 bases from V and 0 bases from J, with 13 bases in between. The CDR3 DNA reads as TGCGCCAGCATACAAGGGGCAAGCTCTGGGGCCAACGTCCTGACTTTC. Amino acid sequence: CASIQGASSGANVLTF.

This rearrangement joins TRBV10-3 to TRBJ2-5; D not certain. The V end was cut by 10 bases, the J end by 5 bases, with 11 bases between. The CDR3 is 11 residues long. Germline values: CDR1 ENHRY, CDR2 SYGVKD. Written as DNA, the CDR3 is TGTGCCACCGACGACCGGGAGACCCAGTACTTC. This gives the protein CATDDRETQYF.

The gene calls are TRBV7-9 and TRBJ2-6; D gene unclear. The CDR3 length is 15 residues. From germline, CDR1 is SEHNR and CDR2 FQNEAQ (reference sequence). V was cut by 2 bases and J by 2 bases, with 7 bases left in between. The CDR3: CASSLLPAGANVLTF. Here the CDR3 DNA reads TGTGCCAGCAGCTTATTACCAGCTGGGGCCAACGTCCTGACTTTC.

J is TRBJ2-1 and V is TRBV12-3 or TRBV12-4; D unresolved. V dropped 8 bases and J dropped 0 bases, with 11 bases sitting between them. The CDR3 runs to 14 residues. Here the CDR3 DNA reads TGTGCCAGCGGATTAATTCTCTCCTACAATGAGCAGTTCTTC. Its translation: CASGLILSYNEQFF.

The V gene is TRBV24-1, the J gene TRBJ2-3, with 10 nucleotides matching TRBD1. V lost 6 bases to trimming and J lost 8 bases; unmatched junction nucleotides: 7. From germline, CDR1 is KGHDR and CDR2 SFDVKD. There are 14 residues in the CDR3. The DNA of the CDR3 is TGTGCCACCAGTACGACAGGGGGCGTCGGTACGCAGTATTTT. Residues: CATSTTGGVGTQYF.

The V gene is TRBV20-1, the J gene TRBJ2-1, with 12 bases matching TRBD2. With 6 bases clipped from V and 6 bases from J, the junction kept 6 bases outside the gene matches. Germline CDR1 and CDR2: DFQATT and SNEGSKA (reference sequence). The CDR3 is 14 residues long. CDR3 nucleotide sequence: TGCAGTGCGGTGAGACTAGCGGGAGCCAATGAGCAGTTCTTC. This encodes CSAVRLAGANEQFF.

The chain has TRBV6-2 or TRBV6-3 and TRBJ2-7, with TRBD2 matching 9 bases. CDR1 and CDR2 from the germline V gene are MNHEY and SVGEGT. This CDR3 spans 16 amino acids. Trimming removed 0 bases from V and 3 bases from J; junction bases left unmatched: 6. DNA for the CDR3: TGTGCCAGCAGTTACTCACCTAGCGGGAAATTCTACGAGCAGTACTTC. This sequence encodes CASSYSPSGKFYEQYF.

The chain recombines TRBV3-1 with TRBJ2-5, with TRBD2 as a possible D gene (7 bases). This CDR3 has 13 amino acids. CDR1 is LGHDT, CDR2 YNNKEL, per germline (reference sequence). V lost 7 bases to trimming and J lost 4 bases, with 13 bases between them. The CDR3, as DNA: TGTGCCAGCACCAACCGGGGGGCAGAGACCCAGTACTTC. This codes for CASTNRGAETQYF.

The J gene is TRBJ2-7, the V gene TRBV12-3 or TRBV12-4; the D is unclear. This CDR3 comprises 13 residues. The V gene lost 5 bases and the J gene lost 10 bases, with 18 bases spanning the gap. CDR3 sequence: CASSNRLGWYQYF. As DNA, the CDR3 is TGTGCCAGCAGTAATCGGTTGGGATGGTATCAGTACTTC.

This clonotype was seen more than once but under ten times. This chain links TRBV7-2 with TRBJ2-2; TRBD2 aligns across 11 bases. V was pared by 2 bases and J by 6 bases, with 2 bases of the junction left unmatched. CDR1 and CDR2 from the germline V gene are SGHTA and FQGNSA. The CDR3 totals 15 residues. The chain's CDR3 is CASSLTSGSSGELFF. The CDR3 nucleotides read TGTGCCAGCAGCTTAACTAGCGGGAGCTCCGGGGAGCTGTTTTTT.

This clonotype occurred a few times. The CDR3: CASSVMPEGLLFF. The CDR3, as DNA: TGTGCCAGCAGCGTAATGCCCGAAGGCCTACTGTTTTTT. This chain connects TRBV9 to TRBJ1-4; D is ambiguous. Trimming shortened V by 1 base and J by 13 bases, and 14 bases separated the two germline ends. The CDR3 loop spans 13 amino acids. CDR1 and CDR2 (germline): SGDLS, YYNGEE.

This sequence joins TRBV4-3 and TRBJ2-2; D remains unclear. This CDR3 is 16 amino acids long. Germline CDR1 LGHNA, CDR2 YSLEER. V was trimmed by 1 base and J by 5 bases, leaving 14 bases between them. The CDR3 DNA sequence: TGCGCCAGCAGCCAAGTATCAGCCCTCCAGACCGGGGAGCTGTTTTTT. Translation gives CASSQVSALQTGELFF.

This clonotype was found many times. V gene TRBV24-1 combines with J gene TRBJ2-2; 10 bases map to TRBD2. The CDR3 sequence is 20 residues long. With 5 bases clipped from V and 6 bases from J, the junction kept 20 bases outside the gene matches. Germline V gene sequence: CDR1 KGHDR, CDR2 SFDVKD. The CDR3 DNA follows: TGTGCCACCAGTGCCAGAACCCCGGGCCTAGCGGGAGAACTTGCCGGGGAGCTGTTTTTT. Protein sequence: CATSARTPGLAGELAGELFF.

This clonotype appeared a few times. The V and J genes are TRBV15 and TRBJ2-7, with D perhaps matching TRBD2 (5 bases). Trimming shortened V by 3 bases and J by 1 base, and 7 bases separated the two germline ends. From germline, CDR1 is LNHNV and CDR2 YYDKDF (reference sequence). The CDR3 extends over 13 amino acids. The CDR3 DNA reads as TGTGCCACCAGCAGGGACTTTTCCTACGAGCAGTACTTC. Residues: CATSRDFSYEQYF.

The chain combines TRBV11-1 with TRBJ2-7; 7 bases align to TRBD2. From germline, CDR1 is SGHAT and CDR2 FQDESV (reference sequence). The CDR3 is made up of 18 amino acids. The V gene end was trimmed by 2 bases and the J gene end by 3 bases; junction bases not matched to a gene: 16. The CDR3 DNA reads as TGTGCCAGCAGCTTAAAAGGTGGGGGGGTAGCGCAAAACTACGAGCAGTACTTC. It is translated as CASSLKGGGVAQNYEQYF.